Listed here are 18 T cell receptor beta chains from one sample, sequenced in a study of blood T cells in healthy people across ages. Combining a sample-barcoded 5' primer with a J-beta primer mix, a second PCR ran for roughly 6 to 12 cycles. MiXCR, run by TCRdb on the 5' RACE reads, gives a single entry per CDR3 protein. The sample lists about 970,000 distinct CDR3 sequences, about 53% occurring once. Material for sequencing was blood. Receptor source: a woman aged 55-70 years in good health.

The CDR3 is CSASPDRRNSPLHF. The CDR3 DNA sequence: TGCAGTGCTAGCCCCGACAGGAGGAATTCACCCCTCCACTTT. The chain combines TRBV20-1 with TRBJ1-6; TRBD1 is a possible D gene (6 bases). The germline V gene encodes CDR1 DFQATT and CDR2 SNEGSKA (reference sequence). The CDR3 is made up of 14 amino acids. The V end was cut by 3 bases, the J end by 7 bases, with 13 bases between.

V is TRBV29-1 and J is TRBJ2-1; 11 bases fit TRBD2. CDR1 is SQVTM, CDR2 ANQGSEA, per germline. This CDR3 is built from 15 residues. The V segment lost 2 bases and the J segment 6 bases; nucleotides outside the gene matches: 6. The CDR3 nucleotides are TGCAGCGTTGAACGAGGTCTAGCGGGGGGCAATGAGCAGTTCTTC. The encoded protein is CSVERGLAGGNEQFF.

The chain recombines TRBV29-1 with TRBJ2-1; tentatively, D is TRBD1 (6 bases). The CDR3 contains 11 residues. Trimming left V 6 bases short and J 7 bases short, with 10 bases between. Germline CDR1 SQVTM, CDR2 ANQGSEA. The CDR3 nucleotides read TGCAGCGTACCCACAGGGAATGAGCAGTTCTTC. It yields the protein CSVPTGNEQFF.

This clonotype came up a few times. This sequence joins TRBV6-1 and TRBJ2-5; D may be TRBD1 (6 bases). The V end lost 4 bases, the J end lost 10 bases, and 10 bases lay between the germline ends. The germline V gene has CDR1 MNHNS and CDR2 SASEGT. The CDR3 sequence is 11 residues long. The CDR3 DNA is TGTGCCAGCAGTGGGAACAGGGTCCAGTACTTC. Protein: CASSGNRVQYF.

This clonotype was seen a handful of times. The genes are TRBV5-1 and TRBJ2-1, with 9 nucleotides matching TRBD2. Germline V gene data show CDR1 as SGHRS and CDR2 as YFSETQ. V lost 4 bases, J lost 3 bases, and 5 bases stayed unmatched. There are 15 residues in the CDR3. Here the CDR3 reads CASSVYSGSYNEQFF. CDR3 bases: TGCGCCAGCAGCGTTTATAGCGGGAGCTACAATGAGCAGTTCTTC.

The chain carries TRBV7-2 and TRBJ2-5; D gene ambiguous. The V gene lost 5 bases and the J gene lost 0 bases, with 7 bases spanning the gap. The CDR3 is 13 residues long. Germline V lookup: CDR1 SGHTA, CDR2 FQGNSA. The DNA for the CDR3 is TGTGCCAGCAGCCCCGACCACCAAGAGACCCAGTACTTC. Translated, it gives CASSPDHQETQYF.

The V call is TRBV11-2, the J call TRBJ2-3; D perhaps matches TRBD2 (6 bases). The CDR3 contains 15 residues. The V and J ends lost 3 bases and 6 bases respectively, with 16 bases between them. Germline loops: CDR1 SGHAT, CDR2 FQNNGV. DNA of the CDR3: TGTGCCAGCAGCTTGGGGGGAGTCGCTGGTGATACGCAGTATTTT. This translates into CASSLGGVAGDTQYF.

The rearrangement uses TRBV20-1 and TRBJ2-7, with D perhaps TRBD1 or TRBD2 (5 bases each). The CDR3 totals 13 residues. Germline values: CDR1 DFQATT, CDR2 SNEGSKA (reference sequence). V was pared by 6 bases and J by 2 bases, with 14 bases between. In DNA, the CDR3 is TGCAGTGCGGGACCCTCCAAGCCCTACGAGCAGTACTTC. Encoded protein: CSAGPSKPYEQYF.

This sequence joins TRBV5-5 and TRBJ2-4, with D uncertain. Trimming left V 5 bases short and J 3 bases short, with 12 bases between. This CDR3 is built from 14 residues. Germline assignment: CDR1 SGHKS and CDR2 YYEKEE (reference sequence). The CDR3 DNA sequence: TGTGCCAGCAGTACGTATGATGGCAAAAACATTCAGTACTTC. This encodes CASSTYDGKNIQYF.

Details on this clonotype: At one end, the junction sequence differs from germline, possibly due to a read error. The chain combines TRBV9 with TRBJ2-5; TRBD2 matches at 10 bases. Germline V gives CDR1 SGDLS, CDR2 YYNGEE. This CDR3 has 14 amino acids. CDR3 sequence reads: CVSSVAGGQETQYF. The DNA for the CDR3 is TGTGTCAGCAGCGTAGCGGGGGGACAGGAGACCCAGTACTTC.

The chain employs TRBV5-5 and TRBJ2-7, with TRBD1 matching over 9 bases. Germline V lookup: CDR1 SGHKS, CDR2 YYEKEE (reference sequence). The CDR3 spans 13 residues. V lost 3 bases, J lost 6 bases, and 4 bases stayed unmatched. DNA of the CDR3: TGTGCCAGCAGCTGGGACAGGGTCCCCGAGCAGTACTTC. Its protein product is CASSWDRVPEQYF.

The table lists this clonotype with a few counts. V and J are TRBV6-2 or TRBV6-3 and TRBJ2-7; 7 bases line up with TRBD1. This CDR3 comprises 15 residues. Trimming took 6 bases from V and 2 from J; bases not matched to a gene: 10. Looked up from germline, CDR1 is MNHEY and CDR2 is SVGEGT. In DNA, the CDR3 is TGTGCCAGCAGGAGACTCGACAGGGCGGCCTACGAGCAGTACTTC. This translates into CASRRLDRAAYEQYF.

In regard to this clonotype: A much larger clone lies one base from this, so it may be a read error. Because the CDR3 is missing its conserved closing phenylalanine or tryptophan, this is likely a read error. The V and J genes are TRBV10-3 and TRBJ2-5, with D tentatively TRBD1 or TRBD2 (5 bases each). The CDR3 extends over 15 amino acids. Germline V gene lookup returns CDR1 ENHRY and CDR2 SYGVKD. Trimming shortened V by 5 bases and J by 0 bases, and 13 bases separated the two germline ends. The CDR3 spells CAISSGRTYQETQYV. The CDR3 DNA reads TGTGCCATCAGTTCGGGACGGACGTACCAAGAGACCCAGTACGTC.

This clonotype has a handful of counts. The chain uses TRBV27 and TRBJ1-6; unclear D gene. Germline V gene sequence: CDR1 MNHEY, CDR2 SMNVEV (reference sequence). The CDR3 has 18 amino acids. V was cut by 7 bases and J by 0 bases, with 19 bases left in between. CDR3 residues: CASTHRALSSSYNSPLHF. CDR3 nucleotide sequence: TGTGCCAGCACCCATAGGGCACTTAGTAGCTCCTATAATTCACCCCTCCACTTT.

The chain couples TRBV20-1 to TRBJ2-7, with D uncertain. The DNA matches TRBJ2-5 better at its end, which makes the J call doubtful. The CDR3 consists of 13 residues. Germline lookup yields CDR1 DFQATT and CDR2 SNEGSKA (reference sequence). The CDR3 protein is CSAPRQEEETQYF. CDR3 nucleotides: TGCAGTGCCCCCCGGCAGGAAGAAGAGACCCAGTACTTC.

The chain links TRBV7-2 to TRBJ1-6; 10 bases are a match to TRBD1. Unmatched junction bases numbered 8, after V lost 1 base and J lost 8 bases. Germline V gene sequence: CDR1 SGHTA, CDR2 FQGNSA. CDR3 length: 17 residues. CDR3 in amino acids: CASSLGYPGQGYSPLHF. CDR3 bases: TGTGCCAGCAGCTTAGGTTACCCGGGACAGGGGTATTCACCCCTCCACTTT.

The chain uses TRBV7-2 and TRBJ2-1; 12 bases are a match to TRBD2. Germline-derived CDR1 and CDR2 are SGHTA and FQGNSA. The CDR3 consists of 17 residues. V lost 1 base to trimming and J lost 7 bases; unmatched junction nucleotides: 8. In DNA form, the CDR3 reads TGTGCCAGCAGCTTAGGTTCTAGCGGGAGGGCCGGGAATGAGCAGTTCTTC. This translates into CASSLGSSGRAGNEQFF.

The chain recombines TRBV20-1 with TRBJ2-1; 12 bases agree with TRBD2. Germline V CDR1 and CDR2: DFQATT, SNEGSKA (reference sequence). The CDR3 length is 14 residues. The V and J ends lost 3 bases and 8 bases, in that order; junction bases with no gene match: 5. CDR3 sequence reads: CSASGGLAGYEQFF. In DNA, the CDR3 is TGCAGTGCTAGCGGGGGACTAGCGGGTTATGAGCAGTTCTTC.